The 16 T cell receptor beta chains given below trace back to one sample, sequenced in a study of monozygotic twins with inflammatory bowel disease (dated by TCRdb to the late 2010s). Library preparation employed 5' RACE. TCRdb records Illumina HiSeq 2500 as the sequencer. With the reads reprocessed by TCRdb, a single entry stands for each CDR3 protein sequence and no DNA is reported. The sample has approximately 200,000 distinct CDR3 sequences on record. Of the sample, around 7.6% is held by the ten largest clones. The sample consisted of blood. The receptors derive from a human donor with ulcerative colitis or Crohn's disease, or a healthy co-twin of an affected twin (not recorded which).

The CDR3 is CASSLSGYYEQYF. The rearrangement links TRBV28 to TRBJ2-7; TCRdb's D call, TRBD1, is unchecked because there is no DNA. Germline-derived CDR1 and CDR2 are MDHEN and SYDVKM. There are 13 residues in the CDR3.

V and J are TRBV7-9 and TRBJ1-1; TCRdb indicates TRBD1, and absent DNA this call remains unverified. CDR1 is SEHNR, CDR2 FQNEAQ, per germline (reference sequence). CDR3 length equals 15 residues. This chain's CDR3 is CASSLATGANTEAFF. Looking up the rest from reference TRBV7-9 and TRBJ1-1 gives the full variable domain: DTGVSQNPRHKITKRGQNVTFRCDPISEHNRLYWYRQTLGQGPEFLTYFQNEAQLEKSRLLSDRFSAERPKGSFSTLEIQRTEQGDSAMYLCASSLATGANTEAFFGQGTRLTVV.

The CDR3 spells CASSPTVPPSRDRKNTGELFF. This chain joins TRBV21-1 and TRBJ2-2; TCRdb selects TRBD1, and the lack of DNA leaves this call unchecked. TRBV21-1 is deemed a pseudogene. The CDR3 has 21 amino acids.

The V and J genes are TRBV5-6 and TRBJ2-3; the D call of TRBD1 rests on TCRdb alone, since no DNA is present to check it. There are 14 residues in the CDR3. Germline-derived CDR1 and CDR2 are SGHDT and YYEEEE. This CDR3 reads CASSLPDSPNTQYF.

J is TRBJ2-2 and V is TRBV5-1; the D call of TRBD2 rests on TCRdb alone, since no DNA is present to check it. This CDR3 region has 15 residues. Per germline, CDR1 SGHRS and CDR2 YFSETQ. This CDR3 reads CASSLAVGGTGELFF. Full variable domain (missing parts from reference TRBV5-1 and TRBJ2-2): KAGVTQTPRYLIKTRGQQVTLSCSPISGHRSVSWYQQTPGQGLQFLFEYFSETQRNKGNFPGRFSGRQFSNSRSEMNVSTLELGDSALYLCASSLAVGGTGELFFGEGSRLTVL.

The gene calls are TRBV7-2 and TRBJ2-2; absent DNA, TCRdb's TRBD1 call cannot be checked. CDR1 and CDR2 (germline): SGHTA, FQGNSA. The CDR3 is made up of 16 amino acids. The CDR3 spells CASSPGGRLRTGELFF.

The rearrangement uses TRBV20-1 and TRBJ2-1; TCRdb names TRBD2, which stays unverified in the absence of DNA. The CDR3 length is 13 residues. The germline CDR1 and CDR2 sequences are DFQATT and SNEGSKA (reference sequence). The chain's CDR3 is CSAAMGLAGGEFF.

The chain couples TRBV12-3 or TRBV12-4 to TRBJ2-3; TCRdb picks TRBD1, but there is no DNA to check that call. This CDR3 has 13 amino acids. The CDR3 reads CASSRGFTDTQYF.

The gene calls are TRBV5-1 and TRBJ2-1; there is no DNA to check the TCRdb D call of TRBD2. CDR3 length equals 14 residues. Germline loops: CDR1 SGHRS, CDR2 YFSETQ. The CDR3 reads CASSYGLAGARQFF.

The chain joins TRBV5-1 to TRBJ2-3. Germline assignment: CDR1 SGHRS and CDR2 YFSETQ. The CDR3 loop spans 15 amino acids. This chain's CDR3 is CASSLEAASTDTQYF. Using reference TRBV5-1 and TRBJ2-3 for the parts outside the CDR3, the full variable domain is KAGVTQTPRYLIKTRGQQVTLSCSPISGHRSVSWYQQTPGQGLQFLFEYFSETQRNKGNFPGRFSGRQFSNSRSEMNVSTLELGDSALYLCASSLEAASTDTQYFGPGTRLTVL.

The chain links TRBV10-3 to TRBJ2-7. This CDR3 is built from 14 residues. Germline V lookup: CDR1 ENHRY, CDR2 SYGVKD. CDR3: CAISERDSAYEQYF.

This chain uses TRBV7-3 with TRBJ2-7; TCRdb's assignment of TRBD1 cannot be checked, as there is no DNA. Per the germline V gene, CDR1 is SGHTA and CDR2 is FQGTGA. This CDR3 comprises 13 residues. The CDR3 region is CASSLTREDEQYF.

The rearrangement links TRBV7-2 to TRBJ1-1; TCRdb reports TRBD1, a call that lacks DNA to check it against. Per the germline V gene, CDR1 is SGHTA and CDR2 is FQGNSA. CDR3 length equals 13 residues. The CDR3 loop is CASSPGGLAEAFF.

The V and J genes are TRBV10-3 and TRBJ1-1. The CDR3 contains 13 residues. Looked up from germline, CDR1 is ENHRY and CDR2 is SYGVKD. CDR3 in amino acids: CAISANGGTEAFF.

The chain recombines TRBV9 with TRBJ1-1; absent DNA, TCRdb's TRBD1 call cannot be checked. The CDR3 has 15 amino acids. Germline values: CDR1 SGDLS, CDR2 YYNGEE. This CDR3 is CVSSVGWDPNTEAFF.

This chain links TRBV5-1 with TRBJ2-6; TCRdb gives TRBD1 as the D gene, but with no DNA this cannot be confirmed. The germline CDR1 and CDR2 sequences are SGHRS and YFSETQ. This CDR3 has 17 amino acids. The CDR3: CASSLVGRVAGANVLTF.